This record looks at one T cell receptor beta chain sequence and its context. The sample originates from a study of blood T cell repertoires in COVID-19. Study summary: COVID-19 samples from acute and convalescent phases originated in the United States, Italy and Spain. From T cells, B-cell-depleted T cells, or PBMCs came the material, which was cDNA or gDNA.

The protocol was immunoSEQ multiplex PCR, while the TCRdb copy is restricted to in-frame clones and leaves out a portion. This table holds hundreds of thousands of clones, less than 85% found once. Either two negative PCRs, clearance, or symptom resolution qualified Cohort 3 donors as recovered. V dropped 4 bases and J dropped 3 bases, with 7 bases sitting between them. The CDR3 is 12 amino acids. The rearrangement uses TRBV12-3 or TRBV12-4 and TRBJ2-7; D is possibly TRBD2 (5 bases). Sequenced sample: PBMCs or T cells enriched from blood (not recorded which). This sequence originates from a woman in her forties or fifties who had recovered from COVID-19. Here the CDR3 reads CASSSRDYEQYF. CDR3 in DNA: TGTGCCAGCAGTTCCCGGGACTACGAGCAGTACTTC.